This T cell receptor beta chain was observed in a study of cytomegalovirus exposure and HLA in healthy donors. This clone was observed once. What it binds is unknown. At one of its ends the junction is not consistent with the germline gene, which may arise from a read error. General study findings and limits: The availability of immune exposure information extended only to CMV serostatus.

Use of 60 Vbeta and 13 Jbeta primers characterized the PCR. Measured with immunoSEQ multiplex PCR; TCRdb has only the in-frame clones, and not every one. The sample lists over 100,000 clones; 50% to 70% were seen once. The study sampled nominally healthy donors, though unrecorded immune exposures were likely. The TCR was taken from a human donor in good health. Input material: PBMCs.

The CDR3 bases are TGTGCCAGCAGTCTAGACCAGGGTCCTGGGATCTTC. Protein product: CASSLDQGPGIF. The rearrangement uses TRBV28 and TRBJ2-1; a possible D gene is TRBD1 (5 bases). The CDR3 runs 12 residues. From germline, CDR1 is MDHEN and CDR2 SYDVKM.